The sequence of this TCR beta chain was determined in a study of T cell changes during pregnancy in multiple sclerosis. Measured with immunoSEQ multiplex PCR; TCRdb has only the in-frame clones, and not every one. The repertoire holds roughly 47,000 clones, with 80% to 90% as singletons. This clone was picked up one time. This CDR3 is built from 14 residues. Germline values: CDR1 PRHDT, CDR2 FYEKMQ (reference sequence). V lost 6 bases and J 0 bases, leaving 11 bases between the germline ends. Material: CD8+ T cells from peripheral blood mononuclear cells, obtained in the second trimester of pregnancy. The sequence derives from a female donor with multiple sclerosis, enrolled in a pregnancy study. The genes are TRBV13 and TRBJ2-5; the D gene is possibly TRBD1 (6 bases). The chain's CDR3 is CASRGQGYQETQYF. CDR3 DNA sequence: TGTGCCAGCAGGGGCCAGGGGTACCAAGAGACCCAGTACTTC.